This entry concerns a single T cell receptor beta chain. Its antigen has not been determined. No quality values exist for individual bases; no much larger clone is one base distant. This entry comes from a study of blood T cell repertoires in COVID-19 (dated by TCRdb to the early 2020s). Background on the whole study: The collaborator samples originated in the United States, Italy and Spain and spanned the acute and convalescent phases of COVID-19. The material from the prospective study consisted of cDNA or gDNA derived from T cells, B-cell-depleted T cells, or PBMCs. The dataset comprised deeply sampled blood TCRbeta repertoires from subjects exposed to, actively infected with, or recovered from COVID-19. The repertoires were released in a freely available public database intended as a resource for research on the immune response to SARS-CoV-2. Samples were obtained from the ongoing ImmuneRACE study (first 160 participants) and from some 1,300 subjects provided by 6 global collaborators. Sample metadata almost always included a de-identified subject ID, COVID-19 status, age in years and sex. Where available, HLA class I and class II types were obtained from metadata supplied by the sample provider rather than from assay-based typing. What the study reported, not specific to this receptor: The quantity of clinical and demographic metadata differed by source and by participant and was supplied without curation.

The immunoSEQ Assay, a bias-controlled multiplex PCR, was used to amplify TCRbeta CDR3 regions from genomic DNA. Per the authors' processing: Nucleated cell counts per sample were estimated from amplification of reference gene primers within the assay. To quantify the absolute abundance of each unique TCRbeta CDR3 rearrangement, sequence reads were collapsed and filtered. For each sample, productive Simpson clonality was calculated as the square root of Simpson's diversity index over productive rearrangements. TCRdb took this table from immuneACCESS and kept in-frame rearrangements with V and J called. Such tables lack part of the clones; where checked against another copy, unresolved V genes explain under half of the gap, and the rest is unexplained. The V and J calls and the clone size are those of that table, but D and trimming were determined from the DNA. The sample table lists under 200,000 clones, around 80% of them with a count of one. The ten largest clones capture about 14% of the sample.

Reading the germline V gene gives CDR1 SGHDN and CDR2 FVKESK. Trimming leaves V shorter by 2 bases and J shorter by 2 bases, with the junction holding 10 bases beyond the gene matches. Reading from cysteine to phenylalanine, the CDR3 counts 18 amino acids. Left in the record is the CDR3 DNA by itself, 54 bases read in frame from the first base. One collaborating source in Seattle enrolled patients while the patients were actively infected and followed the patients over time throughout the course of disease. Each collaborating institution followed its own protocols to collect whole blood in K2EDTA tubes. Collaborator samples were shipped for TCRbeta analysis as frozen whole blood, isolated PBMCs, or DNA extracted from either sample type.

Sequencing was performed on peripheral blood. This chain is built from TRBV14 and TRBJ2-7; 12 central nucleotides agree with TRBD2. The TCR originated in a woman aged 70-85 years with COVID-19, enrolled during active disease. The CDR3 region: CASSQRAGLAGLTYEQYF. The bases are TGTGCCAGCAGCCAACGGGCCGGACTAGCGGGGCTGACCTACGAGCAGTACTTC.